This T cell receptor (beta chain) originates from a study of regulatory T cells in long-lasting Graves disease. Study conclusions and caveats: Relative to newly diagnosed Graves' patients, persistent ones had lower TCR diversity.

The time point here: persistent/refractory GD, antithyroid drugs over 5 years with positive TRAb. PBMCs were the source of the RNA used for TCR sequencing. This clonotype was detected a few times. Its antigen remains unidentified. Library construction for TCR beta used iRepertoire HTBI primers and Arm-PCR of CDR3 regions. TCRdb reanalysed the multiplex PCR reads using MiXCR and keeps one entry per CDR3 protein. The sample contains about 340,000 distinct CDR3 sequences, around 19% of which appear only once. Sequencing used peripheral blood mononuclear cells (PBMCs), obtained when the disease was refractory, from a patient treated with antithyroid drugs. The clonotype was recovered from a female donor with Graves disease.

In DNA, the CDR3 is TGCAGTGCTAGAGAGAACAGGGTTCTTGAAGCTTTCTTT. The encoded protein is CSARENRVLEAFF. This chain uses TRBV20-1 with TRBJ1-1, with D tentatively TRBD1 (6 bases). Trimming took off 0 bases at V and 7 bases at J, with 12 bases between the two ends. The CDR3 sequence is 13 residues long. Germline V CDR1 and CDR2: DFQATT, SNEGSKA (reference sequence).